The T cell receptor (beta chain) under discussion was sequenced for a study of blood T cell repertoires in COVID-19. Trimming removed 3 bases from V and 2 bases from J, with 7 bases in between. The CDR3 sequence is 13 residues long. Germline CDR1 reads LNHDA; CDR2 reads SQIVND (reference sequence). Categorization into cohorts depended on clinical history that participants reported. This clone was recorded a few times. Sequencing used immunoSEQ multiplex PCR; TCRdb keeps in-frame clones, though not all of them. This repertoire shows about 220,000 clones, roughly 90% found once; its top ten account for 2% to 3%.

The chain employs TRBV19 and TRBJ1-2; D is undetermined. The specimen sequenced was PBMCs or T cells enriched from blood (not recorded which). The source is a woman aged 25-40 years with acute COVID-19. Here the CDR3 reads CASSIFGNYGYTF. CDR3 DNA sequence: TGTGCCAGTAGTATTTTCGGGAACTATGGCTACACCTTC.